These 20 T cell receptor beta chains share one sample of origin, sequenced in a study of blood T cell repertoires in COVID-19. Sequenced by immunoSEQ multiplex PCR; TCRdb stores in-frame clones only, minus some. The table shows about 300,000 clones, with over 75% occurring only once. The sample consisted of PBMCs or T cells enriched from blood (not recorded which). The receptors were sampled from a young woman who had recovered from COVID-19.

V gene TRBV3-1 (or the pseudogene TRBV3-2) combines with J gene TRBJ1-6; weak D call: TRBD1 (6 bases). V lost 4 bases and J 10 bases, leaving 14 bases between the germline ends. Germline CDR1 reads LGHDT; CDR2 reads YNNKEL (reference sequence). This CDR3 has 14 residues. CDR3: CASSPQGKDSPLHF. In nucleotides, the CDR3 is TGTGCCAGCAGCCCACAGGGAAAAGACTCACCCCTCCACTTT.

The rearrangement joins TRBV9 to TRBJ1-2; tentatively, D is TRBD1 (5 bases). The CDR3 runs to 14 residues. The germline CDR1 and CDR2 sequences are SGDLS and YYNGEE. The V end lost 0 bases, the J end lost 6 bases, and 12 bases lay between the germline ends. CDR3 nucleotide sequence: TGTGCCAGCAGCGTAGCAGGTCGGGGGGATGGCTACACCTTC. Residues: CASSVAGRGDGYTF. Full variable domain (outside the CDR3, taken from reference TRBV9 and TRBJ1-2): DSGVTQTPKHLITATGQRVTLRCSPRSGDLSVYWYQQSLDQGLQFLIQYYNGEERAKGNILERFSAQQFPDLHSELNLSSLELGDSALYFCASSVAGRGDGYTFGSGTRLTVV.

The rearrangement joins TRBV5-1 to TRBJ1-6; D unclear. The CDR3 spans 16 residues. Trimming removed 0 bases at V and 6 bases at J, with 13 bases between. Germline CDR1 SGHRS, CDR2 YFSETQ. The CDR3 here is CASSLDGEAGNSPLHF. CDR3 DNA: TGCGCCAGCAGCTTGGATGGGGAAGCGGGTAATTCACCCCTCCACTTT.

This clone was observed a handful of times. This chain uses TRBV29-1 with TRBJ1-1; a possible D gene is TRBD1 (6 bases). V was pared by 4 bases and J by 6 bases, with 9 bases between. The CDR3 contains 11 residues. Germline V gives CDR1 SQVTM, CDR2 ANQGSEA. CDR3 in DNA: TGCAGCGTTGCAGGGGTCTCTGAAGCTTTCTTT. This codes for CSVAGVSEAFF.

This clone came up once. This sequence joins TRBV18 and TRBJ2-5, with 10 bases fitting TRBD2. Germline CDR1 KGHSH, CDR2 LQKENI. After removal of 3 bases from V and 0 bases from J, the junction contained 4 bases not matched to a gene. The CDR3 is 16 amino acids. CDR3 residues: CASSPYGLADQETQYF. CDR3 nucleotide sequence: TGTGCCAGCTCACCGTACGGACTAGCGGACCAAGAGACCCAGTACTTC. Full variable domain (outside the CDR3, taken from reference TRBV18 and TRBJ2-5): NAGVMQNPRHLVRRRGQEARLRCSPMKGHSHVYWYRQLPEEGLKFMVYLQKENIIDESGMPKERFSAEFPKEGPSILRIQQVVRGDSAAYFCASSPYGLADQETQYFGPGTRLLVL.

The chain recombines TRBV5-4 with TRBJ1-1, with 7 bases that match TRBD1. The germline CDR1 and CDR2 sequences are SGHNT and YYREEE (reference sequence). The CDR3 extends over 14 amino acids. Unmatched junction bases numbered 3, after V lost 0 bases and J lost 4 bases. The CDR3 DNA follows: TGTGCCAGCAGCTTGGTAGGGGGCAGCACTGAAGCTTTCTTT. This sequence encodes CASSLVGGSTEAFF.

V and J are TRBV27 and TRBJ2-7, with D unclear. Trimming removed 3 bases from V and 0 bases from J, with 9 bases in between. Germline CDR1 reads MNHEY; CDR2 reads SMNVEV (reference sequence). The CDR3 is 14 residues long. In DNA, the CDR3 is TGTGCCAGCAGTTTGGGCCGGCTCTCCTACGAGCAGTACTTC. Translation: CASSLGRLSYEQYF.

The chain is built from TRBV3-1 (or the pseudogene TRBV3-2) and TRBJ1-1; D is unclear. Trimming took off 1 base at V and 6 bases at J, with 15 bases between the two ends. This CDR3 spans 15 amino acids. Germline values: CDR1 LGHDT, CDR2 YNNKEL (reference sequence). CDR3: CASSQGPSHSSEAFF. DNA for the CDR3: TGTGCCAGCAGCCAAGGCCCCAGCCATAGCTCTGAAGCTTTCTTT.

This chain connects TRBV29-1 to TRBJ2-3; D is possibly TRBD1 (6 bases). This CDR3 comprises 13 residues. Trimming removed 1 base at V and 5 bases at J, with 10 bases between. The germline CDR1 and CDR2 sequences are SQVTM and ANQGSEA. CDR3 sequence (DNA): TGCAGCGTTGAAGTTTTAGGGGGAGATACGCAGTATTTT. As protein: CSVEVLGGDTQYF.

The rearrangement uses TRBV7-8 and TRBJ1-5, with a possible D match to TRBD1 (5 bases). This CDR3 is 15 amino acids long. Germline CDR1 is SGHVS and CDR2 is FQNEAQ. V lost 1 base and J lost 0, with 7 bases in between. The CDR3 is CASSLEDTSNQPQHF. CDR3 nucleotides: TGTGCCAGCAGCTTAGAGGACACTAGCAATCAGCCCCAGCATTTT.

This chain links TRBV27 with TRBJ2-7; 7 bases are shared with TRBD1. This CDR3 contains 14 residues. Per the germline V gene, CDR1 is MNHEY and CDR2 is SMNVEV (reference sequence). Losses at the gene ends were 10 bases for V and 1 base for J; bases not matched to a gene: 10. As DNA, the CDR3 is TGTGCCACCGCGACAGGGTTGGGTTCCTACGAGCAGTACTTC. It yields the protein CATATGLGSYEQYF.

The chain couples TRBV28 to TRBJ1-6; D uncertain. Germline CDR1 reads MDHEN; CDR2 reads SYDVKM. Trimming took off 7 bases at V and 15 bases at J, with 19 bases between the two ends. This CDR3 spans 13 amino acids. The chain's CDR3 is CASTIRPTDRLHF. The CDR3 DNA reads TGTGCCAGCACCATTAGGCCCACAGACCGCCTCCACTTT.

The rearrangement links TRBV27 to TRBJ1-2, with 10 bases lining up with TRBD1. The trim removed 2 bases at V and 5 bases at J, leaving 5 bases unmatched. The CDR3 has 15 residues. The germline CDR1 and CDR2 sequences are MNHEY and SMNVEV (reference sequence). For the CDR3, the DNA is TGTGCCAGCAGTTTAGCGGGACAGGGGATTTATGGCTACACCTTC. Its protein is CASSLAGQGIYGYTF.

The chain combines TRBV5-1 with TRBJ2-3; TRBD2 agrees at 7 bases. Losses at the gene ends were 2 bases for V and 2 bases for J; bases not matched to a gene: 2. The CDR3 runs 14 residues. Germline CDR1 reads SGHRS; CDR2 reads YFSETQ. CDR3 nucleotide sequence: TGCGCCAGCAGCTTACGGGAGGCCACAGATACGCAGTATTTT. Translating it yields CASSLREATDTQYF. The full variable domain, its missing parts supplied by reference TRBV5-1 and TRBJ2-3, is KAGVTQTPRYLIKTRGQQVTLSCSPISGHRSVSWYQQTPGQGLQFLFEYFSETQRNKGNFPGRFSGRQFSNSRSEMNVSTLELGDSALYLCASSLREATDTQYFGPGTRLTVL.

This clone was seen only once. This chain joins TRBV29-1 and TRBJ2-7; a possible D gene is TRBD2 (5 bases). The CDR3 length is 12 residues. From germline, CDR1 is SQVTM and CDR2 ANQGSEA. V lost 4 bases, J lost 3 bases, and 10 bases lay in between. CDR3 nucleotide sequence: TGCAGCGTTGCCGGGATCGGCTACGAGCAGTACTTC. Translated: CSVAGIGYEQYF.

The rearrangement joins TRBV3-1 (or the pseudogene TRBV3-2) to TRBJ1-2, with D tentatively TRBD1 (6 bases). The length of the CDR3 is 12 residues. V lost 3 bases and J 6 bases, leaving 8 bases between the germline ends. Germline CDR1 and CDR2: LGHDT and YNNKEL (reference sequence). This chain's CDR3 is CASSQGANGYTF. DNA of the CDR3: TGTGCCAGCAGCCAGGGGGCGAATGGCTACACCTTC.

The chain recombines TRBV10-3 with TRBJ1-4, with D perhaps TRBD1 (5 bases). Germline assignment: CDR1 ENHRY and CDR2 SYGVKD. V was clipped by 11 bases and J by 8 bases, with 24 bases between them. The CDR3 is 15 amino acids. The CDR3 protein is CASSRSSGLWEKLFF. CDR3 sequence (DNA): TGTGCCTCATCCCGATCCTCGGGACTGTGGGAAAAACTGTTTTTT.

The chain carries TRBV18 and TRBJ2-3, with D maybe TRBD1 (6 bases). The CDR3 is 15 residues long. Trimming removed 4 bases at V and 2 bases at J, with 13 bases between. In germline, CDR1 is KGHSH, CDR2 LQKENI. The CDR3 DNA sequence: TGTGCCAGCTCACTTACCGGGACATACACAGATACGCAGTATTTT. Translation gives CASSLTGTYTDTQYF.

The CDR3 nucleotides read TGTGCCAGCAGCCAGCACGAGGGCTATGGCTACACCTTC. It specifies CASSQHEGYGYTF. The rearrangement uses TRBV7-9 and TRBJ1-2; D gene uncertain. Per the germline V gene, CDR1 is SEHNR and CDR2 is FQNEAQ (reference sequence). V was cut by 5 bases and J by 4 bases, with 11 bases left in between. The CDR3 contains 13 residues.

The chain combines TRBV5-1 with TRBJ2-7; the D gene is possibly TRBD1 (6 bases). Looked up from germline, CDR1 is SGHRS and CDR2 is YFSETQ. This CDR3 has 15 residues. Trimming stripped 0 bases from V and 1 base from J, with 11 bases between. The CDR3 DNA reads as TGCGCCAGCAGCTTGGCCCCAGGGGTATCCTACGAGCAGTACTTC. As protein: CASSLAPGVSYEQYF.